Below, 25 T cell receptor beta chains from the same sample are listed, as sequenced in a study of control samples from healthy donors and cancer patients. The protocol was immunoSEQ multiplex PCR, while the TCRdb copy is restricted to in-frame clones and leaves out a portion. The record lists about 210,000 clones, of which the ten most abundant hold 2.2%. Sequenced material: blood. The receptors were gathered from a woman in her 30s in good health.

This chain joins TRBV28 and TRBJ2-1; TRBD2 is a possible D gene (6 bases). The CDR3 extends over 15 amino acids. Germline V gives CDR1 MDHEN, CDR2 SYDVKM. V was cut by 2 bases and J by 0 bases, with 8 bases left in between. The CDR3: CASSLGDSSYNEQFF. In DNA, the CDR3 is TGTGCCAGCAGTTTAGGGGACTCCTCCTACAATGAGCAGTTCTTC.

The chain uses TRBV19 and TRBJ2-3, with D hard to call. The V and J ends lost 3 bases and 4 bases respectively, with 11 bases between them. CDR3 length equals 14 residues. Germline V gene lookup returns CDR1 LNHDA and CDR2 SQIVND (reference sequence). This CDR3 reads CASSILLRADTQYF. CDR3 sequence (DNA): TGTGCCAGTAGTATCCTGCTTCGAGCAGATACGCAGTATTTT.

V gene TRBV6-2 or TRBV6-3 combines with J gene TRBJ2-2; 10 positions match TRBD1. Germline V gene sequence: CDR1 MNHEY, CDR2 SVGEGT. The trim removed 5 bases at V and 3 bases at J, leaving 3 bases unmatched. The length of the CDR3 is 15 residues. The CDR3 loop is CASSPGTGDTGELFF. As DNA, the CDR3 is TGTGCCAGCAGTCCAGGGACAGGGGACACCGGGGAGCTGTTTTTT.

The chain uses TRBV2 and TRBJ2-7, with a weak D call TRBD1 (6 bases). V was clipped by 2 bases and J by 2 bases, with 10 bases between them. CDR1 is SNHLY, CDR2 FYNNEI, per germline. The CDR3 is made up of 14 amino acids. The CDR3 loop reads CASSETGLAYEQYF. The CDR3, as DNA: TGTGCCAGCAGTGAAACAGGGCTCGCCTACGAGCAGTACTTC.

The chain is built from TRBV24-1 and TRBJ2-3; TRBD2 agrees at 8 bases. The V gene's germline CDR1 is KGHDR and CDR2 SFDVKD. The CDR3 is 16 residues long. Unmatched junction bases numbered 9, after V lost 4 bases and J lost 4 bases. The CDR3 here is CATSDSSGGAPDTQYF. As DNA, the CDR3 is TGTGCCACCAGTGACTCCTCCGGGGGGGCACCAGATACGCAGTATTTT.

V usage is TRBV28 and J usage is TRBJ1-2; D ambiguous. From germline, CDR1 is MDHEN and CDR2 SYDVKM. The CDR3 runs to 14 residues. V lost 3 bases and J 0 bases, leaving 8 bases between the germline ends. The DNA for the CDR3 is TGTGCCAGCAGTTTGAGGGAGACTAACTATGGCTACACCTTC. Amino acids: CASSLRETNYGYTF.

The genes are TRBV12-3 or TRBV12-4 and TRBJ2-3; tentatively, D is TRBD2 (6 bases). Trimming removed 5 bases from V and 5 bases from J, with 11 bases in between. The CDR3 loop spans 13 amino acids. CDR3 in amino acids: CASSRDFVDTQYF. The CDR3, as DNA: TGTGCCAGCAGTAGGGACTTCGTAGATACGCAGTATTTT.

The gene calls are TRBV5-1 and TRBJ2-5, with 7 nucleotides matching TRBD2. Germline CDR1 and CDR2: SGHRS and YFSETQ. The CDR3 totals 14 residues. J lost 2 bases, V lost 5 bases, and 6 bases had no gene match. CDR3 amino acids: CASRTGGRQETQYF. The CDR3 DNA reads TGCGCCAGCAGAACGGGGGGTAGGCAAGAGACCCAGTACTTC. Using reference TRBV5-1 and TRBJ2-5 for the parts outside the CDR3, the full variable domain is KAGVTQTPRYLIKTRGQQVTLSCSPISGHRSVSWYQQTPGQGLQFLFEYFSETQRNKGNFPGRFSGRQFSNSRSEMNVSTLELGDSALYLCASRTGGRQETQYFGPGTRLLVL.

The V gene is TRBV5-1, the J gene TRBJ2-1; 11 bases align to TRBD1. J was trimmed by 6 bases and V by 1 base; bases with no gene match: 6. CDR1 is SGHRS and CDR2 is YFSETQ in the germline V gene. The CDR3 contains 16 residues. Written as DNA, the CDR3 is TGCGCCAGCAGCTTGTTGCTCGGACAGGGGGCCAATGAGCAGTTCTTC. Its protein is CASSLLLGQGANEQFF.

The chain is built from TRBV28 and TRBJ1-5; D is unresolved. Germline V gene lookup returns CDR1 MDHEN and CDR2 SYDVKM. Deletions cut 2 bases from V and 3 bases from J, with 11 bases between. The CDR3 loop spans 15 amino acids. The CDR3 DNA reads TGTGCCAGCAGTTTAGGACGGGCTCTCAATCAGCCCCAGCATTTT. Protein product: CASSLGRALNQPQHF.

The rearrangement links TRBV7-9 to TRBJ2-1, with D possibly matching TRBD1 (5 bases). Germline values: CDR1 SEHNR, CDR2 FQNEAQ (reference sequence). Deletions cut 5 bases from V and 4 bases from J, with 18 bases between. This CDR3 spans 16 amino acids. CDR3 residues: CASSLGAQLLYNEQFF. Here the CDR3 DNA reads TGTGCCAGCAGCCTAGGGGCACAACTCCTATACAATGAGCAGTTCTTC.

The chain carries TRBV10-3 and TRBJ1-2; D is uncertain. V was shortened by 6 bases and J by 2 bases, with 10 bases between the two germline ends. Germline CDR1 ENHRY, CDR2 SYGVKD. The CDR3 covers 13 residues. The CDR3 sequence: CAIRLDENYGYTF. The CDR3 DNA reads TGTGCCATCAGGTTAGACGAAAACTATGGCTACACCTTC.

V usage is TRBV6-5 and J usage is TRBJ2-7; D remains ambiguous. Trimming shortened V by 6 bases and J by 2 bases, and 11 bases separated the two germline ends. Germline CDR1 is MNHEY and CDR2 is SVGAGI. The CDR3 is 13 amino acids. In nucleotides, the CDR3 is TGTGCCAGCAGCCAAACCCTACCCTACGAGCAGTACTTC. It is translated as CASSQTLPYEQYF.

The V gene is TRBV5-1, the J gene TRBJ2-3, with D possibly being TRBD1 or TRBD2 (5 bases each). The CDR3 runs to 16 residues. V was trimmed by 2 bases and J by 2 bases, leaving 15 bases between them. Germline V lookup: CDR1 SGHRS, CDR2 YFSETQ. The CDR3 bases are TGCGCCAGCAGCTTCGGACGGGACGGACCCACAGATACGCAGTATTTT. This codes for CASSFGRDGPTDTQYF.

V gene TRBV19 combines with J gene TRBJ1-1, with unresolved D. This CDR3 spans 13 amino acids. V was shortened by 3 bases and J by 11 bases, with 16 bases between the two germline ends. Germline CDR1 and CDR2: LNHDA and SQIVND (reference sequence). In DNA, the CDR3 is TGTGCCAGTAGTATTGGTCGTTTGGGCCGGGCTTTCTTT. It yields the protein CASSIGRLGRAFF.

V is TRBV11-2 and J is TRBJ1-1, with a weak D call TRBD1 (5 bases). V lost 5 bases and J 7 bases, leaving 23 bases between the germline ends. The CDR3 has 16 residues. Germline-derived CDR1 and CDR2 are SGHAT and FQNNGV. CDR3 sequence: CASSKFPPGPGHEAFF. CDR3 DNA sequence: TGTGCCAGCAGCAAATTCCCCCCCGGTCCCGGACATGAAGCTTTCTTT.

This chain uses TRBV6-1 with TRBJ2-7, with D possibly being TRBD1 or TRBD2 (5 bases each). CDR3 length equals 13 residues. The germline gives CDR1 MNHNS, CDR2 SASEGT. With 2 bases removed from V and 7 bases from J, the gap between germline ends came to 12 bases. The CDR3 reads CASSELLWGEQYF. CDR3 bases: TGTGCCAGCAGTGAACTTCTGTGGGGGGAGCAGTACTTC.

This chain connects TRBV5-1 to TRBJ2-3; D unclear. This CDR3 has 15 residues. Trimming shortened V by 4 bases and J by 0 bases, and 12 bases separated the two germline ends. Per the germline V gene, CDR1 is SGHRS and CDR2 is YFSETQ. This CDR3 reads CASSAIVGSTDTQYF. For the CDR3, the DNA is TGCGCCAGCAGCGCGATAGTTGGAAGCACAGATACGCAGTATTTT.

J is TRBJ1-5 and V is TRBV6-1, with 7 bases identical to TRBD1. The CDR3 is 15 amino acids. Trimming cost V 2 bases and J 1 base; bases outside gene matches: 2. The germline V gene encodes CDR1 MNHNS and CDR2 SASEGT. CDR3 sequence reads: CASSETGASNQPQHF. The CDR3 region has the DNA TGTGCCAGCAGTGAAACAGGGGCCAGCAATCAGCCCCAGCATTTT.

The V call is TRBV6-4, the J call TRBJ2-3; 8 bases are shared with TRBD2. V lost 6 bases and J lost 3; bases outside the gene matches: 11. CDR1 is MRHNA, CDR2 SNTAGT, per germline. This CDR3 has 16 amino acids. The CDR3 is CASSAVGAGGTDTQYF. Here the CDR3 DNA reads TGTGCCAGCAGCGCCGTTGGGGCGGGGGGAACAGATACGCAGTATTTT.

The chain couples TRBV12-3 or TRBV12-4 to TRBJ1-1; unclear D gene. Trimming shortened V by 7 bases and J by 6 bases, and 9 bases separated the two germline ends. The length of the CDR3 is 11 residues. This CDR3 is CASTPGAEAFF. The CDR3 DNA follows: TGTGCCAGCACCCCCGGAGCTGAAGCTTTCTTT.

The V and J genes are TRBV10-3 and TRBJ1-2; D is uncertain. This CDR3 spans 15 amino acids. Germline loops: CDR1 ENHRY, CDR2 SYGVKD. With 4 bases removed from V and 2 bases from J, the gap between germline ends came to 14 bases. The CDR3 reads CAISAIGEGNYGYTF. The DNA of the CDR3 is TGTGCCATCAGTGCTATAGGAGAAGGCAACTATGGCTACACCTTC.

CDR3: CASSLSANTEAFF. For the CDR3, the DNA is TGTGCCAGCAGTTTATCAGCGAACACTGAAGCTTTCTTT. The chain has TRBV27 and TRBJ1-1, with D uncertain. Germline CDR1 MNHEY, CDR2 SMNVEV (reference sequence). There are 13 residues in the CDR3. Trimming left V 0 bases short and J 1 base short, with 3 bases between.

The chain couples TRBV28 to TRBJ1-5, with D perhaps matching TRBD1 (5 bases). Germline assignment: CDR1 MDHEN and CDR2 SYDVKM. There are 15 residues in the CDR3. V was pared by 2 bases and J by 5 bases, with 13 bases between. CDR3 loop: CASSLGGGTDQPQHF. CDR3 in DNA: TGTGCCAGCAGTTTAGGCGGTGGGACGGATCAGCCCCAGCATTTT.

The genes are TRBV5-1 and TRBJ1-4, with D possibly matching TRBD1 (6 bases). The CDR3 is made up of 14 amino acids. Germline CDR1 reads SGHRS; CDR2 reads YFSETQ. The V end lost 3 bases, the J end lost 5 bases, and 11 bases lay between the germline ends. This CDR3 is CASSSGDANEKLFF. The CDR3 DNA reads TGCGCCAGCAGCTCAGGGGATGCAAATGAAAAACTGTTTTTT. Based on the CDR3 plus reference TRBV5-1 and TRBJ1-4, the full variable domain is KAGVTQTPRYLIKTRGQQVTLSCSPISGHRSVSWYQQTPGQGLQFLFEYFSETQRNKGNFPGRFSGRQFSNSRSEMNVSTLELGDSALYLCASSSGDANEKLFFGSGTQLSVL.